Each of the 16 T cell receptor beta chains below was sequenced from the same sample in a study of blood T cell repertoires in COVID-19. The protocol was immunoSEQ multiplex PCR, while the TCRdb copy is restricted to in-frame clones and leaves out a portion. The profile shows under 350,000 clones, roughly nine tenths of them singletons. Sequencing input: peripheral blood. The receptors originated from a man aged 18 to 30 with active or convalescent COVID-19.

The genes are TRBV12-3 or TRBV12-4 and TRBJ1-1, with a possible D match to TRBD1 (5 bases). V lost 6 bases and J lost 1, with 9 bases in between. The CDR3 contains 13 residues. The CDR3 is CASSSRGNTEAFF. The CDR3 coding sequence is TGTGCCAGCAGCTCAAGGGGGAACACTGAAGCTTTCTTT.

This chain joins TRBV27 and TRBJ2-7; 7 bases map to TRBD1. With 1 base clipped from V and 5 bases from J, the junction kept 8 bases outside the gene matches. This CDR3 has 15 amino acids. CDR1 MNHEY and CDR2 SMNVEV come from the germline V gene (reference sequence). CDR3 residues: CASSLFVDRADEQYF. The CDR3 nucleotides are TGTGCCAGCAGTTTATTCGTCGACAGGGCAGACGAGCAGTACTTC.

This clone has only one observation. The chain joins TRBV5-1 to TRBJ1-1; D remains unclear. The CDR3 is 13 residues long. The V gene lost 2 bases and the J gene lost 0 bases, with 5 bases spanning the gap. Germline V gene data show CDR1 as SGHRS and CDR2 as YFSETQ. The CDR3 DNA reads as TGCGCCAGCAGCTTCGGTATGAACACTGAAGCTTTCTTT. Its translation is CASSFGMNTEAFF.

This clone is a singleton in its sample. This rearrangement joins TRBV5-5 to TRBJ2-7; 7 nucleotides line up with TRBD1. Germline V gene data show CDR1 as SGHKS and CDR2 as YYEKEE (reference sequence). V trimming: 2 bases; J trimming: 3 bases; junction bases outside the gene matches: 2. This CDR3 has 13 amino acids. CDR3 amino acids: CASSFWTGYEQYF. The CDR3 nucleotides read TGTGCCAGCAGCTTCTGGACAGGCTACGAGCAGTACTTC.

V gene TRBV30 combines with J gene TRBJ2-7; a weak D match, TRBD2 (6 bases). V gave up 8 bases and J gave up 5 bases, with 13 bases separating them. This CDR3 contains 11 residues. Per germline, CDR1 GTSNPN and CDR2 SVGIG (reference sequence). The DNA of the CDR3 is TGTGCCGGGACGGACTATCACGAGCAGTACTTC. Encoded protein: CAGTDYHEQYF.

The chain carries TRBV2 and TRBJ2-7, with a weak D call TRBD2 (6 bases). This CDR3 spans 14 amino acids. Per the germline V gene, CDR1 is SNHLY and CDR2 is FYNNEI. CDR3 protein: CAGGGGAVFGEQYF. CDR3 bases: TGTGCAGGCGGTGGAGGGGCGGTTTTCGGCGAGCAGTACTTC.

This chain uses TRBV6-5 with TRBJ2-1, with TRBD1 matching 10 bases. This CDR3 has 13 residues. V lost 10 bases to trimming and J lost 5 bases; unmatched junction nucleotides: 5. CDR1 MNHEY and CDR2 SVGAGI come from the germline V gene. The CDR3 region has the DNA TGTGCCATCCCGGGACAGGGGAACAATGAGCAGTTCTTC. It translates to CAIPGQGNNEQFF.

The genes are TRBV18 and TRBJ2-5; D possibly corresponds to TRBD2 (5 bases). The CDR3 has 12 residues. Germline CDR1 and CDR2: KGHSH and LQKENI. V was clipped by 5 bases and J by 5 bases, with 9 bases between them. The CDR3 sequence is CASSRWEETQYF. CDR3 bases: TGTGCCAGCTCAAGGTGGGAGGAGACCCAGTACTTC. Based on the CDR3 plus reference TRBV18 and TRBJ2-5, the full variable domain is NAGVMQNPRHLVRRRGQEARLRCSPMKGHSHVYWYRQLPEEGLKFMVYLQKENIIDESGMPKERFSAEFPKEGPSILRIQQVVRGDSAAYFCASSRWEETQYFGPGTRLLVL.

The table lists this clone with a count of one. The J gene is TRBJ1-1, the V gene TRBV2; 8 bases map to TRBD1. The germline V gene has CDR1 SNHLY and CDR2 FYNNEI. The CDR3 sequence is 13 residues long. V trimming: 6 bases; J trimming: 5 bases; junction bases outside the gene matches: 5. For the CDR3, the DNA is TGTGCCAGCAGGGCGACAGGGGTGACTGAAGCTTTCTTT. It codes for CASRATGVTEAFF.

This clone is a singleton in its sample. V and J are TRBV5-6 and TRBJ2-7; 8 nucleotides line up with TRBD1. This CDR3 region has 16 residues. Germline V CDR1 and CDR2: SGHDT, YYEEEE. The ends lost 0 bases at V and 4 bases at J; junction bases unmatched: 9. The CDR3 DNA sequence: TGTGCCAGCAGCTTGGAACAGGGGGTTAAGAGGTACGAGCAGTACTTC. This sequence encodes CASSLEQGVKRYEQYF.

The chain joins TRBV19 to TRBJ1-5, with TRBD1 identical over 9 bases. Germline V gene data show CDR1 as LNHDA and CDR2 as SQIVND (reference sequence). J was trimmed by 6 bases and V by 5 bases; bases with no gene match: 8. The CDR3 has 15 amino acids. This CDR3 reads CASSGTGGFSQPQHF. CDR3 bases: TGTGCCAGTAGTGGCACAGGGGGCTTCAGTCAGCCCCAGCATTTT.

V and J are TRBV9 and TRBJ2-7; 7 bases line up with TRBD1. Germline trimming cut 4 bases from V and 2 bases from J; bases unmatched to any gene: 12. The CDR3 covers 16 residues. Germline loops: CDR1 SGDLS, CDR2 YYNGEE. The CDR3 nucleotides are TGTGCCAGCAGCCAAGGAACGGACAGGCATCCCTACGAGCAGTACTTC. This gives the protein CASSQGTDRHPYEQYF.

This rearrangement joins TRBV7-6 to TRBJ1-2; D remains ambiguous. The length of the CDR3 is 14 residues. Germline CDR1 and CDR2: SGHVS and FNYEAQ. Trimming left V 5 bases short and J 2 bases short, with 12 bases between. The CDR3, as DNA: TGTGCCAGCAGCCTCTCAACGGGGAACTATGGCTACACCTTC. It translates to CASSLSTGNYGYTF.

This chain uses TRBV27 with TRBJ2-6, with TRBD1 matching over 8 bases. V lost 1 base and J lost 2; bases outside the gene matches: 4. Germline V gene data show CDR1 as MNHEY and CDR2 as SMNVEV (reference sequence). There are 17 residues in the CDR3. The CDR3 spells CASSLYSTGAGANVLTF. In DNA form, the CDR3 reads TGTGCCAGCAGTTTATACTCGACAGGGGCTGGGGCCAACGTCCTGACTTTC. Full variable domain (remainder filled in from reference TRBV27 and TRBJ2-6): EAQVTQNPRYLITVTGKKLTVTCSQNMNHEYMSWYRQDPGLGLRQIYYSMNVEVTDKGDVPEGYKVSRKEKRNFPLILESPSPNQTSLYFCASSLYSTGAGANVLTFGAGSRLTVL.

This clone showed up just once. V and J are TRBV9 and TRBJ1-4; D gene uncertain. The CDR3 length is 16 residues. Between the trimmed V and J ends, which lost 0 bases and 6 bases, there was a span of 15 bases. Germline V gives CDR1 SGDLS, CDR2 YYNGEE. This CDR3 is CASSVDAGLRDEKLFF. The CDR3 bases are TGTGCCAGCAGCGTAGATGCCGGCTTACGGGATGAAAAACTGTTTTTT.

This clone occurred once. Within the sample, other DNA sequences also encode this same CDR3. The chain is built from TRBV28 and TRBJ1-2, with a possible D match to TRBD1 (5 bases). The V gene lost 3 bases and the J gene lost 3 bases, with 5 bases spanning the gap. Germline loops: CDR1 MDHEN, CDR2 SYDVKM. There are 12 residues in the CDR3. The CDR3 DNA follows: TGTGCCAGCAGTTTGACAGACTATGGCTACACCTTC. The encoded protein is CASSLTDYGYTF.